Listed below are T cell receptor beta chains from one sample, sequenced in a study of shared clonotypes between healthy human individuals. The protocol was immunoSEQ multiplex PCR, while the TCRdb copy is restricted to in-frame clones and leaves out a portion. The table shows about 340,000 clones, with 73% occurring only once. Material: memory CD4+ T cells sorted from blood. These receptors were collected from a young man in good health. The CDR3 runs from the conserved cysteine through the conserved F or W. D genes are given only for firm matches. Clone size is shown for a subset of rows, as once, few, many or a class of expanded clone.

abundance	j_gene	d_gene	v_gene	len	CDR3aa	CDR3nt
few	TRBJ2-3	NA	TRBV5-4	14	CASSLGLGTDTQYF	TGTGCCAGCAGCTTGGGACTAGGTACAGATACGCAGTATTTT
NA	TRBJ1-5	TRBD1	TRBV6-1	17	CASSEELTGGSSQPQHF	TGTGCCAGCAGTGAAGAACTAACAGGGGGCTCCAGTCAGCCCCAGCATTTT
NA	TRBJ2-1	NA	TRBV12-5	13	CASGLVVVGEQFF	TGTGCTAGTGGTTTGGTAGTGGTGGGCGAGCAGTTCTTC
NA	TRBJ1-1	NA	TRBV5-4	12	CASSFGTTEAFF	TGTGCCAGCAGCTTCGGGACGACTGAAGCTTTCTTT
NA	TRBJ2-3	TRBD2	TRBV7-2	17	CASSLPSSGGSTDTQYF	TGTGCCAGCAGCCTCCCGAGTAGCGGGGGCAGCACAGATACGCAGTATTTT
NA	TRBJ2-7	NA	TRBV5-1	13	CASSLPGLYEQYF	TGCGCCAGCAGCTTGCCAGGCCTATACGAGCAGTACTTC
NA	TRBJ2-1	TRBD1	TRBV5-5	16	CASSPFPRDRDNEQFF	TGTGCCAGCAGCCCCTTTCCCCGGGACAGGGATAATGAGCAGTTCTTC
NA	TRBJ2-7	TRBD2	TRBV10-1	17	CARIRGTSGRLRYEQYF	TGCGCCAGAATTAGAGGGACTAGCGGGAGACTAAGATACGAGCAGTACTTC
NA	TRBJ1-2	NA	TRBV5-8	14	CASSLTGFDYGYTF	TGTGCCAGCAGCTTGACCGGGTTCGACTATGGCTACACCTTC
once	TRBJ2-1	TRBD2	TRBV4-2	16	CASSFSGLAGANEQFF	TGTGCCAGCAGCTTCTCAGGACTAGCGGGGGCCAATGAGCAGTTCTTC
NA	TRBJ1-3	NA	TRBV7-2	14	CASSPTSSGNTIYF	TGTGCCAGCAGCCCTACAAGCTCTGGAAACACCATATATTTT
NA	TRBJ2-2	NA	TRBV11-2	14	CASSLGYGDGELFF	TGTGCCAGCAGCCTGGGATACGGTGACGGGGAGCTGTTTTTT
NA	TRBJ2-2	TRBD2	TRBV19	14	CASSGLAGLGELFF	TGTGCCAGTAGTGGACTAGCGGGACTCGGGGAGCTGTTTTTT
NA	TRBJ1-1	TRBD1	TRBV29-1	14	CSVRTGVGYTEAFF	TGCAGCGTTCGGACAGGGGTAGGGTACACTGAAGCTTTCTTT
NA	TRBJ2-1	NA	TRBV20-1	11	CSAIKDNEQFF	TGCAGTGCTATCAAAGACAATGAGCAGTTCTTC
once	TRBJ1-1	NA	TRBV5-1	13	CASGGPMNTEAFF	TGCGCCAGCGGCGGACCGATGAACACTGAAGCTTTCTTT
NA	TRBJ2-5	TRBD1	TRBV7-6	16	CASSTWTGEYQETQYF	TGTGCCAGCAGCACCTGGACAGGGGAGTACCAAGAGACCCAGTACTTC
few	TRBJ1-5	NA	TRBV2	15	CASSGGGVGNQPQHF	TGTGCCAGCAGCGGGGGAGGGGTTGGCAATCAGCCCCAGCATTTT
NA	TRBJ1-2	NA	TRBV5-1	15	CASRDVGGSNYGYTF	TGCGCCAGCAGGGACGTGGGAGGATCAAACTATGGCTACACCTTC
many	TRBJ2-1	NA	TRBV11-2	13	CASRGLAYYEQFF	TGTGCCAGCAGAGGGCTAGCATACTATGAGCAGTTCTTC
NA	TRBJ1-2	TRBD1	TRBV7-9	15	CASSPTGAEIAGYTF	TGTGCCAGCAGCCCCACAGGGGCTGAGATCGCTGGCTACACCTTC
NA	TRBJ2-1	NA	TRBV10-1	13	CASSVGNYNEQFF	TGCGCCAGCAGTGTGGGTAACTACAATGAGCAGTTCTTC
NA	TRBJ2-7	NA	TRBV5-8	13	CASSLAGADEQCF	TGTGCCAGCAGCTTGGCCGGGGCTGACGAGCAGTGCTTC
NA	TRBJ2-7	TRBD2	TRBV11-1	14	CASSLLAGVGEQYF	TGTGCCAGCAGCCTCCTAGCGGGAGTGGGAGAGCAGTACTTC
NA	TRBJ2-2	TRBD2	TRBV7-8	16	CASSLALAGGAGELFF	TGTGCCAGCAGCTTAGCACTAGCGGGAGGGGCCGGGGAGCTGTTTTTT
few	TRBJ2-7	NA	TRBV7-6	15	CASRSRRRQPYEQYF	TGTGCCAGCAGATCCCGCCGGCGGCAGCCCTACGAGCAGTACTTC
few	TRBJ2-5	TRBD2	TRBV18	15	CASSPPGLAGETQYF	TGTGCCAGCTCACCACCGGGACTAGCCGGGGAGACCCAGTACTTC
few	TRBJ1-1	NA	TRBV6-6	13	CASGRGWDTEAFF	TGTGCCAGTGGCAGGGGTTGGGACACTGAAGCTTTCTTT
once	TRBJ1-2	NA	TRBV7-9	13	CASSLEDTYGYTF	TGTGCCAGCAGCTTAGAGGACACCTATGGCTACACCTTC
NA	TRBJ1-1	NA	TRBV20-1	10	CSASLREAFF	TGCAGTGCTAGTCTTAGGGAAGCTTTCTTT
few	TRBJ1-1	NA	TRBV20-1	11	CSASEGTEAFF	TGCAGTGCTAGTGAGGGGACTGAAGCTTTCTTT
NA	TRBJ2-5	NA	TRBV11-2	13	CASSLSSQETQYF	TGTGCCAGCAGCTTATCTTCCCAAGAGACCCAGTACTTC
NA	TRBJ2-3	TRBD2	TRBV29-1	15	CSVMGLAGVTDTQYF	TGCAGCGTGATGGGACTAGCGGGAGTCACAGATACGCAGTATTTT
NA	TRBJ2-3	TRBD2	TRBV5-1	16	CASSLEGGSTADTQYF	TGCGCCAGCAGCTTGGAGGGCGGGAGCACGGCAGATACGCAGTATTTT
NA	TRBJ2-7	TRBD1	TRBV5-4	15	CASSLEGQGYYEQYF	TGTGCCAGCAGCTTGGAGGGACAGGGGTACTACGAGCAGTACTTC
few	TRBJ2-3	NA	TRBV5-1	11	CASSSTDTQYF	TGCGCCAGCAGCTCCACAGATACGCAGTATTTT
NA	TRBJ2-2	TRBD2	TRBV7-8	16	CASSPQGLADTGELFF	TGTGCCAGCAGCCCTCAGGGACTAGCGGACACCGGGGAGCTGTTTTTT
once	TRBJ2-6	NA	TRBV27	17	CASRRNPTGSGANVLTF	TGTGCCAGCAGACGTAACCCCACGGGCTCTGGGGCCAACGTCCTGACTTTC
once	TRBJ2-7	TRBD1	TRBV6-1	14	CASSHAQGGDEQYF	TGTGCCAGCAGTCACGCACAGGGGGGCGACGAGCAGTACTTC
NA	TRBJ2-3	TRBD1	TRBV6-4	15	CASSEGDRGTDTQYF	TGTGCCAGCAGTGAAGGGGACAGGGGCACAGATACGCAGTATTTT
NA	TRBJ2-5	TRBD2	TRBV29-1	16	CSIRLARGMRQETQYF	TGCAGCATCCGACTAGCTCGGGGGATGCGCCAAGAGACCCAGTACTTC
NA	TRBJ2-5	NA	TRBV5-1	12	CASSQTGETQYF	TGCGCCAGCAGCCAGACGGGGGAGACCCAGTACTTC
NA	TRBJ2-1	NA	TRBV5-1	11	CASSEGTALFF	TGCGCCAGCAGCGAAGGGACTGCCCTGTTCTTC
NA	TRBJ2-7	NA	TRBV15	14	CATSRDRGPWEQYF	TGTGCCACCAGCAGAGATCGGGGTCCGTGGGAGCAGTACTTC
NA	TRBJ1-3	NA	TRBV12-1	19	CASSFLSGPDASSGNTIYF	TGTGCCAGCAGCTTTCTTTCGGGACCGGACGCGAGCTCTGGAAACACCATATATTTT
NA	TRBJ1-4	TRBD1	TRBV30	15	CAWNNRGRPGEKLFF	TGTGCCTGGAATAACAGGGGGCGGCCGGGAGAAAAACTGTTTTTT
NA	TRBJ2-7	TRBD2	TRBV2	15	CASRALEAGRREQYF	TGTGCCAGCAGGGCTCTAGAAGCGGGGAGAAGGGAGCAGTACTTC
NA	TRBJ1-1	NA	TRBV6-1	11	CASSRNTEAFF	TGTGCCAGCAGTAGAAACACTGAAGCTTTCTTT
NA	TRBJ2-3	NA	TRBV5-1	15	CASSLSLFGTDTQYF	TGCGCCAGCAGCTTGTCTCTATTCGGCACAGATACGCAGTATTTT